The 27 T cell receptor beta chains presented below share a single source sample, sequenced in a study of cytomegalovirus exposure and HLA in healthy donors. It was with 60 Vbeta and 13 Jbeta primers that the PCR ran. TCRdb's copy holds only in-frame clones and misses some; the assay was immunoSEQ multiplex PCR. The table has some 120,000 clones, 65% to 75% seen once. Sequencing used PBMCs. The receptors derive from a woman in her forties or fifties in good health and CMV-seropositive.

This CDR3 reads CASSVERRFVETQYF. The CDR3 nucleotides read TGTGCCAGCAGCGTGGAACGGAGGTTTGTTGAGACCCAGTACTTC. The chain combines TRBV5-4 with TRBJ2-5; tentatively, D is TRBD2 (5 bases). The CDR3 spans 15 residues. From germline, CDR1 is SGHNT and CDR2 YYREEE (reference sequence). Trimming took 4 bases from V and 5 from J, leaving 18 bases between them.

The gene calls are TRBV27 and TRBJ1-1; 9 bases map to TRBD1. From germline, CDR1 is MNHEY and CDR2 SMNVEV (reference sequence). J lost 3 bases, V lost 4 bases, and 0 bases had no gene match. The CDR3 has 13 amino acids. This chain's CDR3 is CASSWDRDTEAFF. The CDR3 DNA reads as TGTGCCAGCAGTTGGGACAGGGACACTGAAGCTTTCTTT.

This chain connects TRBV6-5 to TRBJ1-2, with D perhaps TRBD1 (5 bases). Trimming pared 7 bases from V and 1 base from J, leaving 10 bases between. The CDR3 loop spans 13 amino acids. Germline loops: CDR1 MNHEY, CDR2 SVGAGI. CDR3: CASNPTVNYGYTF. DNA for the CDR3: TGTGCCAGCAACCCGACAGTTAACTATGGCTACACCTTC.

CDR3 in amino acids: CASSEHPGKNYGYTF. The CDR3 DNA sequence: TGTGCCAGCAGTGAACATCCGGGGAAGAACTATGGCTACACCTTC. V gene TRBV6-1 combines with J gene TRBJ1-2; no reliable D call. Germline V lookup: CDR1 MNHNS, CDR2 SASEGT. CDR3 length: 15 amino acids. The V gene lost 2 bases and the J gene lost 2 bases, with 12 bases spanning the gap.

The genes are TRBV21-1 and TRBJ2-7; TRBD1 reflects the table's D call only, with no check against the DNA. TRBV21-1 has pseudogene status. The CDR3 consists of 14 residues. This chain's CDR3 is CASSKERQGHEQYF. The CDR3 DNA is TGTGCCAGCAGCAAAGAGCGACAGGGCCACGAGCAGTACTTC.

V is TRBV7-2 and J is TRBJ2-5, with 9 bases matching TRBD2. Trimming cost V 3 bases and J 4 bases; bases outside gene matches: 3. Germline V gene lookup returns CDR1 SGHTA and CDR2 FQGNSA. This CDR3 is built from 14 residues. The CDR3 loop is CASSLSGGTETQYF. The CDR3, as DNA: TGTGCCAGCAGCTTGAGCGGGGGGACAGAGACCCAGTACTTC.

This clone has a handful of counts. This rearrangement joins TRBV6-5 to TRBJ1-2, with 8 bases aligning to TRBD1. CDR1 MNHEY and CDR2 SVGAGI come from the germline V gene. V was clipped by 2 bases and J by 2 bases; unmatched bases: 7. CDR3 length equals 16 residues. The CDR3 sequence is CASSYAGGRRNYGYTF. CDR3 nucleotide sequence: TGTGCCAGCAGTTACGCAGGGGGCCGCCGAAACTATGGCTACACCTTC.

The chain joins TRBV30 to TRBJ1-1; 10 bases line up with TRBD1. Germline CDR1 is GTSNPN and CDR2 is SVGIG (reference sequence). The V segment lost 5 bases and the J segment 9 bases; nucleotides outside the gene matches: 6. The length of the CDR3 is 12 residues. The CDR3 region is CAWGRDRGQAFF. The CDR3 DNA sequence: TGTGCCTGGGGCCGGGACAGGGGACAAGCTTTCTTT.

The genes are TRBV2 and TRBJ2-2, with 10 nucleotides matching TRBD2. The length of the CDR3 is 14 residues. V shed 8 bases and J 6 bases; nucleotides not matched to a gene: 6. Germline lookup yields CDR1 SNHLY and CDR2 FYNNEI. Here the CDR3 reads CASYSSGGAGELFF. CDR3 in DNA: TGTGCCAGCTACTCTAGCGGGGGAGCCGGGGAGCTGTTTTTT.

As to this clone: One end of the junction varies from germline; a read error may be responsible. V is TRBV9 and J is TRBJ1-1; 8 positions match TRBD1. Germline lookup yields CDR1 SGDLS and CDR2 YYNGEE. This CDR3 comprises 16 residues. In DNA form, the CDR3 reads TGTGCCAGCAGCGTAGGGCCAGGGGGCCTGAACGCTGAAGCTTTCTTT. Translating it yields CASSVGPGGLNAEAFF.

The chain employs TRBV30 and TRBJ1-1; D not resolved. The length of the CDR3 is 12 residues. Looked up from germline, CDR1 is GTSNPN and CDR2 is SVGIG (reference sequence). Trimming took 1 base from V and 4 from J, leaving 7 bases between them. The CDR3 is CAWSGRSTEAFF. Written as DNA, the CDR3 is TGTGCCTGGAGTGGGAGAAGCACTGAAGCTTTCTTT.

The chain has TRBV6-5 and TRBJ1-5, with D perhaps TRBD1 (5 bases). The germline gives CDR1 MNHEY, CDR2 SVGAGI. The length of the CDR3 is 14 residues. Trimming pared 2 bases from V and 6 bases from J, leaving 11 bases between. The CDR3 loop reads CASSYGARGQPQHF. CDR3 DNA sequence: TGTGCCAGCAGTTACGGGGCGCGTGGTCAGCCCCAGCATTTT.

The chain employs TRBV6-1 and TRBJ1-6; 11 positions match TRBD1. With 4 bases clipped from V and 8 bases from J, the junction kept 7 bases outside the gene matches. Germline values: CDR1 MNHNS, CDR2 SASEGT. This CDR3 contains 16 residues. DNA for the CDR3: TGTGCCAGCAGTGCGGGACAGGGGGGGTATCATTCACCCCTCCACTTT. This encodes CASSAGQGGYHSPLHF.

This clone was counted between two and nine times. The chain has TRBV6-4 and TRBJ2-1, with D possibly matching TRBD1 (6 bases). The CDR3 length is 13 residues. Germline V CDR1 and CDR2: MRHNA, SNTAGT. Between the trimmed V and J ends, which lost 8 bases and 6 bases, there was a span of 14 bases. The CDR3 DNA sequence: TGTGCCAGCTCTGCCTCACAGGGCAATGAGCAGTTCTTC. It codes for CASSASQGNEQFF.

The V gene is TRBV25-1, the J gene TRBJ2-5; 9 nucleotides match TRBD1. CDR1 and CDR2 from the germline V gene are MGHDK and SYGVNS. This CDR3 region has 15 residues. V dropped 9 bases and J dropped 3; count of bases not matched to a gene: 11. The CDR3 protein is CASEQWGQGKETQYF. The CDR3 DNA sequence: TGTGCCAGTGAACAATGGGGACAGGGAAAAGAGACCCAGTACTTC.

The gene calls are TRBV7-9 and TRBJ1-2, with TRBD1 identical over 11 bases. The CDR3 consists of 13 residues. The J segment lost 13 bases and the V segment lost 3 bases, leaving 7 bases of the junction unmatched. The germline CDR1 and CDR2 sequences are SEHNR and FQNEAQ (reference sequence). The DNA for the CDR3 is TGTGCCAGCAGCTTTCTCGGACAGGGGGCCGTCACCTTC. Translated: CASSFLGQGAVTF.

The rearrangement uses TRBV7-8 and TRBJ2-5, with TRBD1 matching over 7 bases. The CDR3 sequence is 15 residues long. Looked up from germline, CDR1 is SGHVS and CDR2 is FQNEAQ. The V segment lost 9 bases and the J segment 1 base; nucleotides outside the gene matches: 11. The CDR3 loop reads CASTEGGGSQETQYF. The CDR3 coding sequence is TGTGCCAGTACTGAAGGGGGCGGGTCCCAAGAGACCCAGTACTTC. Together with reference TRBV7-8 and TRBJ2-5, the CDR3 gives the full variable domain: GAGVSQSPRYKVAKRGQDVALRCDPISGHVSLFWYQQALGQGPEFLTYFQNEAQLDKSGLPSDRFFAERPEGSVSTLKIQRTQQEDSAVYLCASTEGGGSQETQYFGPGTRLLVL.

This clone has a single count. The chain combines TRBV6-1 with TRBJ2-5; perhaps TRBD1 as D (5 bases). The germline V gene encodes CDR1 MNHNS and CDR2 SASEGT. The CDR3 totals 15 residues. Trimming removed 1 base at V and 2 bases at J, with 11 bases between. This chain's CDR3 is CASSEVTGRQETQYF. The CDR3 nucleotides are TGTGCCAGCAGTGAAGTTACAGGTAGACAAGAGACCCAGTACTTC.

The CDR3 DNA follows: TGTGCCAGCAGCTTAGAGGGGAGGGATACGCAGTATTTT. This translates into CASSLEGRDTQYF. The genes are TRBV11-3 and TRBJ2-3; weak D call: TRBD2 (6 bases). The V end lost 0 bases, the J end lost 6 bases, and 7 bases lay between the germline ends. In germline, CDR1 is SGHNT, CDR2 YENEEA. The CDR3 totals 13 residues.

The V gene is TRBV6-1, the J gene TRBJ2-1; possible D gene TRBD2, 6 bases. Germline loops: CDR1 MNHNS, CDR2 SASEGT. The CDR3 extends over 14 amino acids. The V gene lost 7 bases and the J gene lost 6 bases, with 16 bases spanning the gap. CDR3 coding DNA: TGTGCCAGCATTCTCGGGGGACCGATCAATGAGCAGTTCTTC. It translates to CASILGGPINEQFF.

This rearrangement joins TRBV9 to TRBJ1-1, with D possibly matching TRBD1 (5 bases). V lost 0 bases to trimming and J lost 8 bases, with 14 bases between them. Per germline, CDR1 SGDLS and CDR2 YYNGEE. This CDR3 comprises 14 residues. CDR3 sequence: CASSVEGQGGEAFF. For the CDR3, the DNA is TGTGCCAGCAGCGTAGAGGGTCAGGGTGGAGAAGCTTTCTTT.

The chain's CDR3 is CASSFEQGIGYTF. The CDR3 DNA reads as TGTGCCAGCAGCTTTGAACAGGGGATCGGCTACACCTTC. This chain links TRBV7-9 with TRBJ1-2, with 7 bases matching TRBD1. V lost 3 bases and J lost 8; bases outside the gene matches: 6. Germline-derived CDR1 and CDR2 are SEHNR and FQNEAQ (reference sequence). The CDR3 sequence is 13 residues long.

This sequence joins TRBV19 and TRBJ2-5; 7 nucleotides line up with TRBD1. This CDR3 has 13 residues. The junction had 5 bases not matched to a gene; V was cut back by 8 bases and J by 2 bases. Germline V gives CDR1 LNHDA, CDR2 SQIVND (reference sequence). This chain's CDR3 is CASRDSSQETQYF. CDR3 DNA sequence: TGTGCCAGTCGGGACAGTTCACAAGAGACCCAGTACTTC. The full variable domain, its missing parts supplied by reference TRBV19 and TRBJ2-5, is DGGITQSPKYLFRKEGQNVTLSCEQNLNHDAMYWYRQDPGQGLRLIYYSQIVNDFQKGDIAEGYSVSREKKESFPLTVTSAQKNPTAFYLCASRDSSQETQYFGPGTRLLVL.

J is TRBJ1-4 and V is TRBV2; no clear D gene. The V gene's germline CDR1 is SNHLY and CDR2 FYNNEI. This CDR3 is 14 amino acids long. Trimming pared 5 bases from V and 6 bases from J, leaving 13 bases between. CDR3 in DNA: TGTGCCAGCAGTTACGGGGAGGAGGATGAAAAACTGTTTTTT. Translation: CASSYGEEDEKLFF.

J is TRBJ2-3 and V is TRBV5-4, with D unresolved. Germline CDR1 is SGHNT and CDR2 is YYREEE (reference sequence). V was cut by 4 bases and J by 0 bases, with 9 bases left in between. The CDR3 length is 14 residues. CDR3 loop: CASSAPTSTDTQYF. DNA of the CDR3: TGTGCCAGCAGCGCGCCCACTAGCACAGATACGCAGTATTTT.

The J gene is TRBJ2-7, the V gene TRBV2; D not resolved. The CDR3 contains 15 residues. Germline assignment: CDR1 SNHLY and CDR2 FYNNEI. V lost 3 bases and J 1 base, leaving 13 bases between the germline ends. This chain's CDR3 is CASSEQDGRSYEQYF. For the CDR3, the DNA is TGTGCCAGCAGTGAGCAGGATGGAAGGTCCTACGAGCAGTACTTC.

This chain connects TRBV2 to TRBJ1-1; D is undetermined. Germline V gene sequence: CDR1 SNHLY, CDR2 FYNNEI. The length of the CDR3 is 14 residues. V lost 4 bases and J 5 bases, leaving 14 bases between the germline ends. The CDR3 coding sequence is TGTGCCAGCAGTGGGGCAGGTTCGAGAACTGAAGCTTTCTTT. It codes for CASSGAGSRTEAFF.